This TCR beta chain was recorded in a study of T cells in localized non-small cell lung cancer. Points from the study as a whole: The highest T cell clonality was in uninvolved adjacent lung, above tumor. Higher blood T cell density went with longer overall survival. Paired adjacent lung recovered a median roughly 50 of the top 100 tumor clones. The study sequenced only one region of the tumor. As a result, intratumor heterogeneity could not be excluded and remains possible.

Note on this clone: Its antigen is not known.

Some clones are missing from TCRdb's copy, which holds only in-frame ones; the method was immunoSEQ multiplex PCR. The profile shows about 76,000 clones, approximately 84% of them singletons. The germline V and J ends were trimmed by 0 bases and 4 bases, with 10 bases remaining between them. Germline V gives CDR1 SGHTA, CDR2 FQGNSA. The CDR3 extends over 15 amino acids. The chain combines TRBV7-2 with TRBJ2-1, with unresolved D. The clonotype originates from a female donor of 60 years or more with stage I lung adenocarcinoma. The source was peripheral blood, collected before any cancer treatment. The CDR3 DNA follows: TGTGCCAGCAGCTTAGCGTTTGACACGTACAATGAGCAGTTCTTC. The encoded protein is CASSLAFDTYNEQFF.